The source of this T cell receptor beta chain is a study of T cells in Graves' hyperthyroidism and ophthalmopathy. Amplification of TCR beta CDR3 regions used RNA as the template. The HTBI primer set served for first-round RT-PCR of the TCR CDR3. TCRdb reprocessed the multiplex PCR reads with MiXCR, giving one entry per CDR3 protein. Here the sample spans about 600,000 distinct CDR3 sequences, around 15% being singletons. In regard to this clonotype: Its antigen is still unknown.

Findings of the study overall: In blood, most of the thyroid clonotypes expanded above 0.001 were also present.

The clonotype comes from a middle-aged woman with Graves' ophthalmopathy. The material sequenced was blood.

CDR3 loop: CASSARTGTPPHYNSPLHF. CDR3 in DNA: TGTGCCAGCAGCGCCCGAACCGGGACTCCCCCCCACTATAATTCACCCCTCCACTTT. V and J are TRBV9 and TRBJ1-6, with D perhaps TRBD1 (5 bases). The germline gives CDR1 SGDLS, CDR2 YYNGEE. V was shortened by 3 bases and J by 3 bases, with 22 bases between the two germline ends. The CDR3 runs to 19 residues. The full variable domain, completed using reference TRBV9 and TRBJ1-6, is DSGVTQTPKHLITATGQRVTLRCSPRSGDLSVYWYQQSLDQGLQFLIQYYNGEERAKGNILERFSAQQFPDLHSELNLSSLELGDSALYFCASSARTGTPPHYNSPLHFGNGTRLTVT.